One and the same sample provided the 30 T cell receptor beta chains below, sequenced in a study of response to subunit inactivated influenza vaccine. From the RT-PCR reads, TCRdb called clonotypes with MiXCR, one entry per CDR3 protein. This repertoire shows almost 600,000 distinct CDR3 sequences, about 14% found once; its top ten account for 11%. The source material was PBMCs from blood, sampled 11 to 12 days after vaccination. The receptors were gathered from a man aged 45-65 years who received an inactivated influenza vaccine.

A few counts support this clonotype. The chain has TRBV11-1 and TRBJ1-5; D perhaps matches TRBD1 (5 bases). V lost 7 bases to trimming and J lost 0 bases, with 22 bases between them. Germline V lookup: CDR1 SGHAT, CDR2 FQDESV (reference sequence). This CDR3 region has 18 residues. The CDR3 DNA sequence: TGTGCCAGCACCCACGTGTCTGGGAGGGGCTATAGCAATCAGCCCCAGCATTTT. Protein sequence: CASTHVSGRGYSNQPQHF.

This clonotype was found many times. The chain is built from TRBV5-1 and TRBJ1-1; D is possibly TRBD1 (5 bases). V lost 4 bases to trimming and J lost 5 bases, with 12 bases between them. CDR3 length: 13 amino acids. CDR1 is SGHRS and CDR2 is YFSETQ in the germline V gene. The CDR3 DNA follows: TGCGCCAGCAGCAAGATTAGGGGAACTGAAGCTTTCTTT. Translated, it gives CASSKIRGTEAFF. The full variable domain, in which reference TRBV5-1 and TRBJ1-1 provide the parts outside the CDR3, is KAGVTQTPRYLIKTRGQQVTLSCSPISGHRSVSWYQQTPGQGLQFLFEYFSETQRNKGNFPGRFSGRQFSNSRSEMNVSTLELGDSALYLCASSKIRGTEAFFGQGTRLTVV.

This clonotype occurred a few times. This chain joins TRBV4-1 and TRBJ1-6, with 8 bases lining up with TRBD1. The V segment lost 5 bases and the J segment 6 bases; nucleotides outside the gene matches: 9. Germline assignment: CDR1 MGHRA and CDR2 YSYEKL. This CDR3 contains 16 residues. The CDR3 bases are TGCGCCAGCAGCGACAGGGGATACCTAAGTAATTCACCCCTCCACTTT. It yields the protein CASSDRGYLSNSPLHF.

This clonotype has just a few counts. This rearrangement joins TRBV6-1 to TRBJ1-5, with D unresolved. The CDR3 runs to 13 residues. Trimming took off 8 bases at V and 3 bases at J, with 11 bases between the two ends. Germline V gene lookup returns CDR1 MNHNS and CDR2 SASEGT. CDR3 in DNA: TGTGCCAGCCAGATTTTTCCCAATCAGCCCCAGCATTTT. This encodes CASQIFPNQPQHF.

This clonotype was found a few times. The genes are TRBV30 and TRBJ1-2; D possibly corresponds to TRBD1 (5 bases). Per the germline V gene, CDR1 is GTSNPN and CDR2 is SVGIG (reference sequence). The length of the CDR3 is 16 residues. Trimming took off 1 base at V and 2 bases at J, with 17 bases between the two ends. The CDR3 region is CAWSGRRQGRNYGYTF. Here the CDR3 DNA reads TGTGCCTGGAGTGGTCGCCGGCAGGGACGCAACTATGGCTACACCTTC.

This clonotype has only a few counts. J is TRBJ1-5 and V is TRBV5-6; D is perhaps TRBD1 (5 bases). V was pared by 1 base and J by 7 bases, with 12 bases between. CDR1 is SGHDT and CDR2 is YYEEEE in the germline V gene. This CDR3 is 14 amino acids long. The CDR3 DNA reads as TGTGCCAGCAGCTTGAGAGGCAGGGACCAGCCCCAGCATTTT. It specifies CASSLRGRDQPQHF.

CDR3 residues: CASSESFILGVLQETQYF. The CDR3 nucleotides read TGCGCCAGCAGTGAGTCGTTTATATTGGGGGTCCTACAAGAGACCCAGTACTTC. The chain recombines TRBV10-2 with TRBJ2-5; D is possibly TRBD1 or TRBD2 (5 bases each). This CDR3 has 18 amino acids. The germline V and J ends were trimmed by 0 bases and 2 bases, with 19 bases remaining between them. The germline CDR1 and CDR2 sequences are WSHSY and SAAADI.

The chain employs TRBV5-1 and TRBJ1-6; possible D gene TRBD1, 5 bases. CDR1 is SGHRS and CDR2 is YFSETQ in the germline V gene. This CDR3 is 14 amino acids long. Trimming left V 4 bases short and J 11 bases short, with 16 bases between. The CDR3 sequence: CASSHGTAETPLHF. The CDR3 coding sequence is TGCGCCAGCAGCCACGGGACCGCCGAGACACCCCTCCACTTT. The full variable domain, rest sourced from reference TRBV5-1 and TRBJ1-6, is KAGVTQTPRYLIKTRGQQVTLSCSPISGHRSVSWYQQTPGQGLQFLFEYFSETQRNKGNFPGRFSGRQFSNSRSEMNVSTLELGDSALYLCASSHGTAETPLHFGNGTRLTVT.

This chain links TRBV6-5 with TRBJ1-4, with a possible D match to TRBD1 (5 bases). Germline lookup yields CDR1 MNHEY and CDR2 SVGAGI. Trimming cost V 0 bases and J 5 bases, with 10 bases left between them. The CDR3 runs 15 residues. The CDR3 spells CASSYSWEGNEKLFF. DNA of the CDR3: TGTGCCAGCAGTTACTCGTGGGAGGGGAATGAAAAACTGTTTTTT.

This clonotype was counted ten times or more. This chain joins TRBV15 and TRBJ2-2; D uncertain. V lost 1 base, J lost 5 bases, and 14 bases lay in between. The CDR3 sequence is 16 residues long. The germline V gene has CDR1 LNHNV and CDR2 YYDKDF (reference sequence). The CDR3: CATSRGGKLNTGELFF. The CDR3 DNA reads TGTGCCACCAGCAGAGGGGGAAAACTGAATACCGGGGAGCTGTTTTTT.

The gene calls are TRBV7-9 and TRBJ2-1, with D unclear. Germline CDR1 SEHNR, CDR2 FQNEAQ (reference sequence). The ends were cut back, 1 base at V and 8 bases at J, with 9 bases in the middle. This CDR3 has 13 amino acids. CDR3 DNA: TGTGCCAGCAGCTTAGGGGGATTCGATGAGCAGTTCTTC. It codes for CASSLGGFDEQFF. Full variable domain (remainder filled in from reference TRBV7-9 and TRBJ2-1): DTGVSQNPRHKITKRGQNVTFRCDPISEHNRLYWYRQTLGQGPEFLTYFQNEAQLEKSRLLSDRFSAERPKGSFSTLEIQRTEQGDSAMYLCASSLGGFDEQFFGPGTRLTVL.

The CDR3 DNA sequence: TGTGCCAGCAGCTACACGGGGCCAGGCACAGATACGCAGTATTTT. This gives the protein CASSYTGPGTDTQYF. The chain uses TRBV7-2 and TRBJ2-3; the D gene could be TRBD1 or TRBD2 (5 bases each). The CDR3 consists of 15 residues. Germline lookup yields CDR1 SGHTA and CDR2 FQGNSA. V lost 4 bases and J 1 base, leaving 12 bases between the germline ends.

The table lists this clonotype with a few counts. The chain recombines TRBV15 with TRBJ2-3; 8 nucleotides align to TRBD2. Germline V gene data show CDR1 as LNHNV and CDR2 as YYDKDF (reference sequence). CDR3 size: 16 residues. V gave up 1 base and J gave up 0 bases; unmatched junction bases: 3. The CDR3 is CATSRGAGGSTDTQYF. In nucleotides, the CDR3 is TGTGCCACCAGCAGAGGGGCGGGAGGTAGCACAGATACGCAGTATTTT.

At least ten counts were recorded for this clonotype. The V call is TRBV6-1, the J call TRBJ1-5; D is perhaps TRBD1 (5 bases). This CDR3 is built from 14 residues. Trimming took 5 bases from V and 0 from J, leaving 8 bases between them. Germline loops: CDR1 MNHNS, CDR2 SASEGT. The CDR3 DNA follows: TGTGCCAGCAGTCGACAGATTAGCAATCAGCCCCAGCATTTT. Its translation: CASSRQISNQPQHF.

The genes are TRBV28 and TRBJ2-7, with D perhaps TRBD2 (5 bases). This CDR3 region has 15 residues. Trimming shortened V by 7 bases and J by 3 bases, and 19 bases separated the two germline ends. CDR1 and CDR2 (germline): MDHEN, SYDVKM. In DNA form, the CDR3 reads TGTGCCAGCATGGCGATCGGGATTTCGCGCTACGAGCAGTACTTC. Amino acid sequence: CASMAIGISRYEQYF.

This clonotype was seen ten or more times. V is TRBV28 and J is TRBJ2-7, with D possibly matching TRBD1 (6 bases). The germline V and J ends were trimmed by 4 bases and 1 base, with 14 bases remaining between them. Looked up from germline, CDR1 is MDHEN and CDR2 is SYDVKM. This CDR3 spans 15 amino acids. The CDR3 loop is CASSSDRSPSYEQYF. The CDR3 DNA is TGTGCCAGCAGTTCAGACAGGTCGCCTTCCTACGAGCAGTACTTC.

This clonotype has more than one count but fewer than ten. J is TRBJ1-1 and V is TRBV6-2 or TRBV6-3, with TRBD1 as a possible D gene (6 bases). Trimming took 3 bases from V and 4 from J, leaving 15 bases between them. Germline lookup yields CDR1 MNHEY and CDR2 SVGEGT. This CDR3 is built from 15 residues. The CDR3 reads CASSYRGAASTEAFF. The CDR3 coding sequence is TGTGCCAGCAGTTATCGGGGGGCGGCGAGCACTGAAGCTTTCTTT.

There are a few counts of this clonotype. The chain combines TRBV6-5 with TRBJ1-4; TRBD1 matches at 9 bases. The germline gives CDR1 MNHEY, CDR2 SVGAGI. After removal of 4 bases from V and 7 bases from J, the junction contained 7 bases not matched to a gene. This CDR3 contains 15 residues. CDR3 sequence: CASSLSGTGSEKLFF. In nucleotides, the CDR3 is TGTGCCAGCAGTTTATCCGGGACAGGGAGTGAAAAACTGTTTTTT.

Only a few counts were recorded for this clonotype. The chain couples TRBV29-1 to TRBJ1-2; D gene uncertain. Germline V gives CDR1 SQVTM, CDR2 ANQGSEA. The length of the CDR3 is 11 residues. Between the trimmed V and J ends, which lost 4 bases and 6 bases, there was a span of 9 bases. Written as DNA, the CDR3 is TGCAGCGTTGGTCAGGTTAATGGCTACACCTTC. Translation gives CSVGQVNGYTF.

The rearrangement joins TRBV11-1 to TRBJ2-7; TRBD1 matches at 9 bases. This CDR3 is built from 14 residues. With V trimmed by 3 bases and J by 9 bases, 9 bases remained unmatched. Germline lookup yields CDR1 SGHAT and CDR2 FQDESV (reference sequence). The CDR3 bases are TGTGCCAGCAGCTTCTCGGGACAGGGAACAGGGCAGTACTTC. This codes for CASSFSGQGTGQYF.

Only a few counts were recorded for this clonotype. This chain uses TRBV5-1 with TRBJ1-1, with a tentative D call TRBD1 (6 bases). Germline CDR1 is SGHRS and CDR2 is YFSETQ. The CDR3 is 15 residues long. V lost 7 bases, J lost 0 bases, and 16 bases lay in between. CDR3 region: CASGRDTNMNTEAFF. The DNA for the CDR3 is TGCGCCAGCGGCCGGGACACCAACATGAACACTGAAGCTTTCTTT.

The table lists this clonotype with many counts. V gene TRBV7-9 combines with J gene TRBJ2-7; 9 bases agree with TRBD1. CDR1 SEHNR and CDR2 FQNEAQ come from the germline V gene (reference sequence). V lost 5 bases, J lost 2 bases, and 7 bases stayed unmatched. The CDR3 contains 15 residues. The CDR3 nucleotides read TGTGCCAGCAGCATCGCCGGGACAGGGACCTACGAGCAGTACTTC. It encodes CASSIAGTGTYEQYF.

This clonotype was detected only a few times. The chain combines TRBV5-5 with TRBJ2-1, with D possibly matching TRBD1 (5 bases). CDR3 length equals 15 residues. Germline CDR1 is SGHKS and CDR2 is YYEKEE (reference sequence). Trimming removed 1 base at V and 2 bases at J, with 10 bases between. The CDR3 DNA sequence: TGTGCCAGCAGCTTGCGACAGACGGCCTACAATGAGCAGTTCTTC. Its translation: CASSLRQTAYNEQFF.

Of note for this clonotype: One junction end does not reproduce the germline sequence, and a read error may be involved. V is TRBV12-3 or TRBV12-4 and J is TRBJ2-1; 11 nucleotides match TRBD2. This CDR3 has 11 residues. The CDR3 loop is CASSLAGGEFF. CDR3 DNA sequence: TGTGCCAGCAGTCTAGCGGGGGGTGAGTTCTTC.

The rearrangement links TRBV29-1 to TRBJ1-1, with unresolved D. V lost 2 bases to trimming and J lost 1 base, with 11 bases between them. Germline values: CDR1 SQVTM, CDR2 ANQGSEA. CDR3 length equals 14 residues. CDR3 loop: CSVEKNPPNTEAFF. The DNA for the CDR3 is TGCAGCGTTGAAAAAAACCCCCCGAACACTGAAGCTTTCTTT.

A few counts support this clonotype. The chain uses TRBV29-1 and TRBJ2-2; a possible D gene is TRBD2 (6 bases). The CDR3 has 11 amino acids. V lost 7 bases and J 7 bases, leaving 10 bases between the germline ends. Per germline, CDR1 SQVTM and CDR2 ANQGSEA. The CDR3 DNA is TGCAGCGCTCGCGGGGACGGGGAGCTGTTTTTT. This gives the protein CSARGDGELFF.

CDR3: CASSSIGRSSTDTQYF. The CDR3 region has the DNA TGCGCCAGCAGCTCGATTGGACGGAGTAGCACAGATACGCAGTATTTT. V is TRBV5-1 and J is TRBJ2-3; D unclear. The CDR3 totals 16 residues. The germline gives CDR1 SGHRS, CDR2 YFSETQ. V was cut by 3 bases and J by 0 bases, with 14 bases left in between.

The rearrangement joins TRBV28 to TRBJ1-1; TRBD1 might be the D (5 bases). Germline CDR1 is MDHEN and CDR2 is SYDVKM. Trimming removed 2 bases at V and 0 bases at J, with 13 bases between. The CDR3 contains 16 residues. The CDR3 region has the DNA TGTGCCAGCAGTTTAGAGACAGACTACATGAACACTGAAGCTTTCTTT. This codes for CASSLETDYMNTEAFF.

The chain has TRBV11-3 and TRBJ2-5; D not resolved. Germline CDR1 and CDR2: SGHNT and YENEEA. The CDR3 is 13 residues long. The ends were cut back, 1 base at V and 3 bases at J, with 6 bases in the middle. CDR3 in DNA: TGTGCCAGCAGCTTAGCCTCCGAAGAGACCCAGTACTTC. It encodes CASSLASEETQYF.

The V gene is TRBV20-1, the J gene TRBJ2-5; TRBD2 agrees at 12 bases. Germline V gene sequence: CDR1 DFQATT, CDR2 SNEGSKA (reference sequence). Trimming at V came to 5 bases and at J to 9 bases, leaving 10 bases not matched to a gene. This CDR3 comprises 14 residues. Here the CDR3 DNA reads TGCAGTGCTCTTTCCGGGACTAGCGGGTGGTCCCAGTACTTC. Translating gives CSALSGTSGWSQYF.